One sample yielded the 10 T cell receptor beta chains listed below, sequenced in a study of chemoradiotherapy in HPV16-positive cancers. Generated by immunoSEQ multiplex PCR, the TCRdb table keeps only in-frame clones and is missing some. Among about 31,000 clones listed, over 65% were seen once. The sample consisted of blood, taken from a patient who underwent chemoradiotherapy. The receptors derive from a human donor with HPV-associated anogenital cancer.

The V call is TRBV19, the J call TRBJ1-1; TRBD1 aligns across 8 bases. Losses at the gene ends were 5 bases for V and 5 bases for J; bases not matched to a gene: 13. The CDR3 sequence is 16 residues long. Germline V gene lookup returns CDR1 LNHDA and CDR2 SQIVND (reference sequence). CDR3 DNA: TGTGCCAGTAGTCGGGGACCCGGACAGGGAAAAACTGAAGCTTTCTTT. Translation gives CASSRGPGQGKTEAFF.

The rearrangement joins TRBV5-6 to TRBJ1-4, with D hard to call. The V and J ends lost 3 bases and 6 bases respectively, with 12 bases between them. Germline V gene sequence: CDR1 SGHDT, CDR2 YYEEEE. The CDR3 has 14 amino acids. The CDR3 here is CASSSHWGDEKLFF. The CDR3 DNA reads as TGTGCCAGCAGCTCTCACTGGGGAGATGAAAAACTGTTTTTT.

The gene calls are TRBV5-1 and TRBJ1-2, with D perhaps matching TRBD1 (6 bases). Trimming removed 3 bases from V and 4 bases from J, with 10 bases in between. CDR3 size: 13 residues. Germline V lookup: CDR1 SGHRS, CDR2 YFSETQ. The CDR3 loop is CASSSDSAYGYTF. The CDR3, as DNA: TGCGCCAGCAGCTCGGACAGCGCCTATGGCTACACCTTC.

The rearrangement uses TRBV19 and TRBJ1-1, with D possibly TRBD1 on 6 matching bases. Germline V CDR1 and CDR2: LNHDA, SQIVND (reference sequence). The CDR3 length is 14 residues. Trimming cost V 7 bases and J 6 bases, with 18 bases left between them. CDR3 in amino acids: CASIPDRTAPEAFF. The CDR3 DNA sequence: TGTGCCAGTATCCCAGACAGGACGGCCCCTGAAGCTTTCTTT.

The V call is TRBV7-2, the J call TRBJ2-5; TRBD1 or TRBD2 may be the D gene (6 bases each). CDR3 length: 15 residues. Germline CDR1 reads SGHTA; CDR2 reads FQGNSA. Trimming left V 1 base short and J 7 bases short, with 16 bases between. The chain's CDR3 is CASSLVKDRRGTQYF. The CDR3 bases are TGTGCCAGCAGCTTAGTAAAAGACAGGAGGGGGACCCAGTACTTC.

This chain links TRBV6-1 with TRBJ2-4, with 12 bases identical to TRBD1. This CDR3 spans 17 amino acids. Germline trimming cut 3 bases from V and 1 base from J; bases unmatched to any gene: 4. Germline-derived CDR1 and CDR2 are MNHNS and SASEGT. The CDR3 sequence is CASSDGTGGAAKNIQYF. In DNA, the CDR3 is TGTGCCAGCAGTGATGGGACAGGGGGCGCCGCCAAAAACATTCAGTACTTC.

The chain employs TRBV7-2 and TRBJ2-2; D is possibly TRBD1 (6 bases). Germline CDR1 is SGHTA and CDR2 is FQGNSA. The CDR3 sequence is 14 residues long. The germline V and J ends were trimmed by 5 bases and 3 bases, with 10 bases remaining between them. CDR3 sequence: CASSRTGYTGELFF. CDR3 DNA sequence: TGTGCCAGCAGCCGTACAGGGTACACCGGGGAGCTGTTTTTT.

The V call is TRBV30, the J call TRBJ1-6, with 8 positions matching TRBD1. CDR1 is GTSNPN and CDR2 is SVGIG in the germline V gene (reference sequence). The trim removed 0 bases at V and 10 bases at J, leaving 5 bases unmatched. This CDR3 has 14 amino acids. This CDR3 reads CAWSVGQGDSPLHF. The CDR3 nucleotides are TGTGCCTGGAGTGTAGGACAGGGAGACTCACCCCTCCACTTT.

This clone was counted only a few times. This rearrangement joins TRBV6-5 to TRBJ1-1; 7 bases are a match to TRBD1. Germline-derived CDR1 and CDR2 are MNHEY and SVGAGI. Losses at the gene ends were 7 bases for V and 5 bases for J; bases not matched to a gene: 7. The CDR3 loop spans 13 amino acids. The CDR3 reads CASTSKTGTEAFF. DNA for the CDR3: TGTGCCAGCACGTCCAAGACAGGGACTGAAGCTTTCTTT.

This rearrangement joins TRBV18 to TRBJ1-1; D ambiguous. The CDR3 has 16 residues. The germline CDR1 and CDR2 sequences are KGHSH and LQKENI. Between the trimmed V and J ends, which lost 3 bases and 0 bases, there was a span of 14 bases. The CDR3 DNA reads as TGTGCCAGCTCACCTCAATTACCCGGTGTGAACACTGAAGCTTTCTTT. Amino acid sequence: CASSPQLPGVNTEAFF. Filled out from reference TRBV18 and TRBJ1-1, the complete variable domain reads NAGVMQNPRHLVRRRGQEARLRCSPMKGHSHVYWYRQLPEEGLKFMVYLQKENIIDESGMPKERFSAEFPKEGPSILRIQQVVRGDSAAYFCASSPQLPGVNTEAFFGQGTRLTVV.